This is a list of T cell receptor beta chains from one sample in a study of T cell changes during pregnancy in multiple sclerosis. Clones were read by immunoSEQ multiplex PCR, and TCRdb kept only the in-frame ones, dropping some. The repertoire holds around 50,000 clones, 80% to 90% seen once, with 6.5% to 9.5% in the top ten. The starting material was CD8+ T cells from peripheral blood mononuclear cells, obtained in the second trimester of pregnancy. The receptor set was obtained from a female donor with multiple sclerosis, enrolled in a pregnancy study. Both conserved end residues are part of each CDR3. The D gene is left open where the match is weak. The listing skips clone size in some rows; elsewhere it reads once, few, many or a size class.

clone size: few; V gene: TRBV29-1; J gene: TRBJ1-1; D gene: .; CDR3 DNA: TGCAGCGTGACAGGTACAGCTTTCTTT; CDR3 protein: CSVTGTAFF
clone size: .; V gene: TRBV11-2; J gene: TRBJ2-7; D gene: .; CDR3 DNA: TGTGCCAGCAGCTTGCAGACATCCTACGAGCAGTACTTC; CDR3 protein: CASSLQTSYEQYF
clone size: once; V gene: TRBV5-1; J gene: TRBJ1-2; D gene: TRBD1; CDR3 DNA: TGCGCCAGCAGCTTGATTACAGGGGACGACTATGGCTACACCTTC; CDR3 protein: CASSLITGDDYGYTF
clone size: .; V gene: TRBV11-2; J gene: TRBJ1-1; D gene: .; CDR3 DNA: TGTGCCAGCAGCCTTCGCGGGACCACTGAAGCTTTCTTT; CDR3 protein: CASSLRGTTEAFF
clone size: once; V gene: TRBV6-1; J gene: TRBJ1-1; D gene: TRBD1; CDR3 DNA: TGTGCCAGCAGTGAAGGGGACAGGGGTTCAGCTTTCTTT; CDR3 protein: CASSEGDRGSAFF
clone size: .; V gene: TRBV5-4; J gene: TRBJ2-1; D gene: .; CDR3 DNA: TGTGCCAGCAGCTTCTCGATGGCAGGGTCCAATGAGCAGTTCTTC; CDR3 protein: CASSFSMAGSNEQFF
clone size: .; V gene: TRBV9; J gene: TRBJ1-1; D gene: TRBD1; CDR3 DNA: TGTGCCAGCAGCTTAGCCCCGGGACAGGGGACCTCTGAAGCTTTCTTT; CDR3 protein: CASSLAPGQGTSEAFF
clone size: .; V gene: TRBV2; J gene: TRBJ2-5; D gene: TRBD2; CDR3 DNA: TGTGCCAGCAGTGGGACTAGCGGGGAAGAGACCCAGTACTTC; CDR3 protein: CASSGTSGEETQYF
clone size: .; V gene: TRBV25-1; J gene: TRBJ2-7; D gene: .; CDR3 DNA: TGTGCCAGCAGTGCACGCGGGACCTACGAGCAGTACTTC; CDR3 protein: CASSARGTYEQYF
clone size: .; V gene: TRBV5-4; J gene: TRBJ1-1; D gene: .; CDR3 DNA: TGTGCCAGCAGCCAATGGGACACCCCGATGAACACTGAAGCTTTCTTT; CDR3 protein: CASSQWDTPMNTEAFF
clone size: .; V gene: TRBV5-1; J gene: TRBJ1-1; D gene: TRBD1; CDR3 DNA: TGCGCCAGCAGCTTGGACGGAGTGACAGGGACGAACACTGAAGCTTTCTTT; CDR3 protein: CASSLDGVTGTNTEAFF
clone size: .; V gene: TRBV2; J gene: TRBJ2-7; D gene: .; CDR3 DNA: TGTGCCAGCAGTGAAGTTGCGTTCTACGAGCAGTACTTC; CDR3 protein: CASSEVAFYEQYF
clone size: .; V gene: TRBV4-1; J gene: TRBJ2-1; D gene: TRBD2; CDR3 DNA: TGCGCCAGCAGCCAAGAATCCGGACTAGCGTCCAATGAGCAGTTCTTC; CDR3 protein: CASSQESGLASNEQFF
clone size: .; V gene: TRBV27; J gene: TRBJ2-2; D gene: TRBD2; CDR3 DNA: TGTGCCAGCACCTATAGCGGGGGGCCGAACACCGGGGAGCTGTTTTTT; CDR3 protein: CASTYSGGPNTGELFF
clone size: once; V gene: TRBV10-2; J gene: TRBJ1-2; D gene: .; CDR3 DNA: TGCGCCAGCAGTCCTCCGGGTTGGGGCTACACCTTC; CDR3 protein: CASSPPGWGYTF
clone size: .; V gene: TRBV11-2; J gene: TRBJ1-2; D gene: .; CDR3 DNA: TGTGCCAGCAGCTTAGATCCCACAGAGGGCAGAAGCTATGGCTACACCTTC; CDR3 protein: CASSLDPTEGRSYGYTF
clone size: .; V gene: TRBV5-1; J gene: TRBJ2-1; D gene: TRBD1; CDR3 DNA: TGCGCCAGCAGCTCAGACAGGGGGCACTTTAATGAGCAGTTCTTC; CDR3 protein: CASSSDRGHFNEQFF
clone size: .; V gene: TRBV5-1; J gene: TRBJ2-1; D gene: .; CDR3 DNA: TGCGCCAGCAGCTTGGTACCGGGTAAAGAATGGTCCTACAATGAGCAGTTCTTC; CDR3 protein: CASSLVPGKEWSYNEQFF
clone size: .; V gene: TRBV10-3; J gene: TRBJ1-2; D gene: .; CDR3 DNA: TGTGCCATCAGTGAGGATTTACAGGGATCGGTCTTTGGCTACACCTTC; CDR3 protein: CAISEDLQGSVFGYTF
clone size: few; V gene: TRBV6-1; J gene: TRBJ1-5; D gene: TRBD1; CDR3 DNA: TGTGCCGAGTGGACAGGGGAAAGGCAGCCCCAGCATTTT; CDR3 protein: CAEWTGERQPQHF
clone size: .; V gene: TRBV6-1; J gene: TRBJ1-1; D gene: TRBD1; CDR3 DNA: TGTGCCAGCGCGGAAGATACAGGGGACACTGAAGCTTTCTTT; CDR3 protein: CASAEDTGDTEAFF
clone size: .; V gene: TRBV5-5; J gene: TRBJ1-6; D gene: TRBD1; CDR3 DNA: TGTGCCAGCAGCCTCCGGGGGACAGGCGCCACTTCACCCCTCCACTTT; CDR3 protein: CASSLRGTGATSPLHF
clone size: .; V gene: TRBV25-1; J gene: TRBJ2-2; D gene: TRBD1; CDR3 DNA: TGTGCCAGCAGTCACGGACAGGGCCACACCGGGGAGCTGTTTTTT; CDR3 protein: CASSHGQGHTGELFF
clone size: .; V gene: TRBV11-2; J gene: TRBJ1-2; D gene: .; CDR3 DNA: TGTGCCAGCAGCCGCACGGCCGGGCCTGAGGGTGGCTACACCTTC; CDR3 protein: CASSRTAGPEGGYTF
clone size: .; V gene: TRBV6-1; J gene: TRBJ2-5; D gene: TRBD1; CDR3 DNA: TGTGCCAGCAGTGAAATAGGGGCACAGGGGCTAGAGACCCAGTACTTC; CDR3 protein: CASSEIGAQGLETQYF
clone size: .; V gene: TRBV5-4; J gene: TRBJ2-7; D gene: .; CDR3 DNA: TGTGCCAGCAGCGCTGGGACAACCCCCTTGGACGAGCAGTACTTC; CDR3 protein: CASSAGTTPLDEQYF
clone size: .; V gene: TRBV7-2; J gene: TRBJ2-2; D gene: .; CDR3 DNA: TGTGCCAGCAGCGCCCCGCGTAGGGAGCTGTTTTTT; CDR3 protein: CASSAPRRELFF
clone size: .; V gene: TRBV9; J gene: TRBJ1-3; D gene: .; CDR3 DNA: TGTGCCAGCAGCGAGAATGGAGGGGACACCATATATTTT; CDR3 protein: CASSENGGDTIYF
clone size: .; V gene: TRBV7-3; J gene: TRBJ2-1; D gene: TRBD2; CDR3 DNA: TGTGCCAGCAGCCCCTTAGCGGGAGGGGGGGATGAGCAGTTCTTC; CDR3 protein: CASSPLAGGGDEQFF
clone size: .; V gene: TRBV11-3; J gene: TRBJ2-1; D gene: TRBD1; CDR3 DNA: TGTGCCAGCAGCTTTGGGCAGGGGGTGAATGAGCAGTTCTTC; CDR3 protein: CASSFGQGVNEQFF
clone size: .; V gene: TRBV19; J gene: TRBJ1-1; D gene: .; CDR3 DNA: TGTGCCAGTAGGGGGGGGCAGAACCTTGAAGCTTTCTTT; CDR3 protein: CASRGGQNLEAFF
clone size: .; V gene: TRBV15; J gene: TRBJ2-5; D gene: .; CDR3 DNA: TGTGCCACCAGCAGCAGAGACAAGAGTCCGACAGAACAAGAGACCCAGTACTTC; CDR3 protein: CATSSRDKSPTEQETQYF
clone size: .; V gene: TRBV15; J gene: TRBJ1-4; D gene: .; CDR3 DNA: TGTGCCACCAGCGAGGGTAACAGGGCCGGTAATGAAAAACTGTTTTTT; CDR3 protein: CATSEGNRAGNEKLFF
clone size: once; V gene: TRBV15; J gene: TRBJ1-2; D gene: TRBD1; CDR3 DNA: TGTGCCACCAGGTCTACAGGGGAGATCTATGGCTACACCTTC; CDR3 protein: CATRSTGEIYGYTF
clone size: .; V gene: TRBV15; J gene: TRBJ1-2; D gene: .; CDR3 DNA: TGTGCCACCAGCAGAGCTCGCGGGGATATAGACTATGGCTACACCTTC; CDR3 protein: CATSRARGDIDYGYTF
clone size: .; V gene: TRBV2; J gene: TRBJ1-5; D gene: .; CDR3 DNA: TGTGCCAGCAGTGAAGCGGTCGGGGGACTCCTGAGCAATCAGCCCCAGCATTTT; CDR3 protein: CASSEAVGGLLSNQPQHF